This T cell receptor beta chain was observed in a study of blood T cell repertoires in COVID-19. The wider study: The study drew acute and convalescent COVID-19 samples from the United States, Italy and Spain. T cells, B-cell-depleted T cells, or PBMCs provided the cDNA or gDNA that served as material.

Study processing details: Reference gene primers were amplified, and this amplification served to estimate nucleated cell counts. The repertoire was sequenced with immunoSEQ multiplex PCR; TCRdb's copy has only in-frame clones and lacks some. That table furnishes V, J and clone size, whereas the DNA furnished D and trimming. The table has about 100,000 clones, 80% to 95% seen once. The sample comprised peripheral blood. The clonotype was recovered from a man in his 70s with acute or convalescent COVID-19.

For the CDR3, the DNA is TGTGCCAGCAGTTACGACATGACAGGGAACTATGGCTACACCTTC. Translation: CASSYDMTGNYGYTF. The genes are TRBV6-5 and TRBJ1-2; TRBD1 matches 7 bases. CDR3 length equals 15 residues. From germline, CDR1 is MNHEY and CDR2 SVGAGI. With 2 bases clipped from V and 2 bases from J, the junction kept 5 bases outside the gene matches.